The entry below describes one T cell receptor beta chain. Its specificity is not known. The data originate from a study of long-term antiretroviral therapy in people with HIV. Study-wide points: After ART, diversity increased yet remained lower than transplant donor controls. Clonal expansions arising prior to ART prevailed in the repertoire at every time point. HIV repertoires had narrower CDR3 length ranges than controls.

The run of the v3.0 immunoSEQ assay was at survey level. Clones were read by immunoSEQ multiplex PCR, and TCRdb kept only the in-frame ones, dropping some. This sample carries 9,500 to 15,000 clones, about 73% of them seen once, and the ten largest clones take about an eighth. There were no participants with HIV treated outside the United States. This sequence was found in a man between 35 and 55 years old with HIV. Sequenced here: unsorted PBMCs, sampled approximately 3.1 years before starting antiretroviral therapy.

CDR3: CASSESPEYYNEQFF. The CDR3 DNA reads as TGTGCCAGCAGTGAATCACCAGAGTATTACAATGAGCAGTTCTTC. This chain uses TRBV6-1 with TRBJ2-1; D unclear. This CDR3 is built from 15 residues. Trimming took off 2 bases at V and 4 bases at J, with 12 bases between the two ends. Germline V gene data show CDR1 as MNHNS and CDR2 as SASEGT.